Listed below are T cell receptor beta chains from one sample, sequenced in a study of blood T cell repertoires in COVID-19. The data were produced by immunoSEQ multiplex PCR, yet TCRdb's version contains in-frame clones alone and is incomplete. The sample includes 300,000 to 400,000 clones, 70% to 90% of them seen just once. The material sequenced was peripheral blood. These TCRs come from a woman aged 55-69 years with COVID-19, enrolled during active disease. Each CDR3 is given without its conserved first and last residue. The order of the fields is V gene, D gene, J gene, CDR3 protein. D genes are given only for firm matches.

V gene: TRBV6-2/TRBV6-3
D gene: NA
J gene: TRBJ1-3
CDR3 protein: ASSRDSGNTIY

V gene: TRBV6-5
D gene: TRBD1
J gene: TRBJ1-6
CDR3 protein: ASSYGTGMTSPLH

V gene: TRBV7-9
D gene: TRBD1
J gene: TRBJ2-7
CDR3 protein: ASSPWGQGYYEQY

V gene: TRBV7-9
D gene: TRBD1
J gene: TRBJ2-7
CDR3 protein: ASSPPTGDGVYEQY

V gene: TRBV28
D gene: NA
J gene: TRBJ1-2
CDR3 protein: ASTGIPNGYT

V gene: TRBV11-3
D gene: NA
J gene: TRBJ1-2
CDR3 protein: ASSPLGGGYT

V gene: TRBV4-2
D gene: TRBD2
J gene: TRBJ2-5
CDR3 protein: ASSQETSSGGPLYQETQY

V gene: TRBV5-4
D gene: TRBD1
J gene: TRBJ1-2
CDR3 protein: ASSQARTGGSYGYT

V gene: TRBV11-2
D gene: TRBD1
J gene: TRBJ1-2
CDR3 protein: ASSSSHRGGYT

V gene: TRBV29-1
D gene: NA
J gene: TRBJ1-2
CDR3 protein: SAYRDGYT

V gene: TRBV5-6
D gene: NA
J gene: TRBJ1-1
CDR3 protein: ASSLEGGMNTEAF

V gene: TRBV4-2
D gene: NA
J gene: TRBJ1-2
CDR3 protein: ASSQDNRVGGYT

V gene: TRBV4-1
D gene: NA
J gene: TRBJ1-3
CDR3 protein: ASSSKGWDTGNTIY

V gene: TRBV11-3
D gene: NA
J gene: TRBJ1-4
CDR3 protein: ASSLGGVREKLF

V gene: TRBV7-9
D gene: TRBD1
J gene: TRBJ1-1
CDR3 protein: ASSLQGGTEAF

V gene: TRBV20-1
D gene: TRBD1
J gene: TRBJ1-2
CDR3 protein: SASSDRRYGYT

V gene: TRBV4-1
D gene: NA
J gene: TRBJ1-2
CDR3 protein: ASSQAVFNYGYT

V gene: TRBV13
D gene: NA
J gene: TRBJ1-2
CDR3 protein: ASSLGSMGPHGYT

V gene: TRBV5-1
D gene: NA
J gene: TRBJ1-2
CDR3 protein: ASSLSDSLREGYT

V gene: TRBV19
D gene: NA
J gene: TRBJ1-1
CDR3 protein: ASSMGLNTEAF

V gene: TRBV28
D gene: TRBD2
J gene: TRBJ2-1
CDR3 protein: ASRTSGGGFNEQF

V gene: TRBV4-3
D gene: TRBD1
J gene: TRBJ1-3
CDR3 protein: ASSQGRGPGNTIY

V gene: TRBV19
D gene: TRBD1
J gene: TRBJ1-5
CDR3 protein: ASSDGDRGRGQPQH

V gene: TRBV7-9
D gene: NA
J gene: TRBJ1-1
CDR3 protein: ASSLGASGTGYRYTEAF

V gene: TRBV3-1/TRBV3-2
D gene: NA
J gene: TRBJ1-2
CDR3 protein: ASSQQQGAGYT

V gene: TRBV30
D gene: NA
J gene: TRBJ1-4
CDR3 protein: AWSVKGGHGKLF

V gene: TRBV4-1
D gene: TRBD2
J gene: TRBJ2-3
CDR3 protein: ASRSGRGGTDTQY

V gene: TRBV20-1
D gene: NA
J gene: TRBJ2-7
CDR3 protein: SASVGLANYEQY

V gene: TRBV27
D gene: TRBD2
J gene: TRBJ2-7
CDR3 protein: ASSWASGYYEQY

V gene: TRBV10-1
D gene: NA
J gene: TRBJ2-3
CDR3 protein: ASSERRGVADTQY

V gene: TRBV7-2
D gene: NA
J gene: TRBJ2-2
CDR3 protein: ASSLVGGQAGELF

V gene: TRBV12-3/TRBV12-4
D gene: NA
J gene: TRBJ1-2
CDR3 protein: ASSLQGKSGYT

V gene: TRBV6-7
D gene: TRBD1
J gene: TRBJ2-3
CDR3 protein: ASNPKGAVLMDTQY

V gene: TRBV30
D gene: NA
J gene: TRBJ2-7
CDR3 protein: AWSQGQRYEQY

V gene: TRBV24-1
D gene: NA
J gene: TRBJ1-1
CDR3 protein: ATSDYSGTEAF

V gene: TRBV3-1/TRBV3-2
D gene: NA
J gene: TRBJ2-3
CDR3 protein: ASSPRVTSTDTQY

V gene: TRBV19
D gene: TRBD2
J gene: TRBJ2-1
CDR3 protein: ASSTVTSAWQF

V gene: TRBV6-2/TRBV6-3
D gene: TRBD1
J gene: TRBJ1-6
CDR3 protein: ASSQRGQPYLNSPLH

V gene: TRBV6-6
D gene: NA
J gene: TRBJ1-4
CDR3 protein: ASTRQGTTNEKLF

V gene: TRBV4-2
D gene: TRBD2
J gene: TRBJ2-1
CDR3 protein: ASSQVIGLVSAEQF

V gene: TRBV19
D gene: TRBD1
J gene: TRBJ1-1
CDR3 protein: ASSPFTGTGGVAF

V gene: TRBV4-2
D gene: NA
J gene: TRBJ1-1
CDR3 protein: ASSQGGTGYTEAF